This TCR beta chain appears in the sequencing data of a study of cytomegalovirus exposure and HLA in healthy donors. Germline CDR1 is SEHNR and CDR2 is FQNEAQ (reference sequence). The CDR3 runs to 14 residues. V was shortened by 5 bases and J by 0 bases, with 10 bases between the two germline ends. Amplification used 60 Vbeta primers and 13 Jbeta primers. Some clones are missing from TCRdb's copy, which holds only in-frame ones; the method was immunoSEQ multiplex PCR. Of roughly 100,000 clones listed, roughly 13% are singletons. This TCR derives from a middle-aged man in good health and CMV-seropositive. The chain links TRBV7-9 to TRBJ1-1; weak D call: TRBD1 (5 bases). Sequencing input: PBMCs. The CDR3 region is CASSQEGVNTEAFF. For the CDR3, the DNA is TGTGCCAGCAGCCAGGAAGGGGTGAACACTGAAGCTTTCTTT.